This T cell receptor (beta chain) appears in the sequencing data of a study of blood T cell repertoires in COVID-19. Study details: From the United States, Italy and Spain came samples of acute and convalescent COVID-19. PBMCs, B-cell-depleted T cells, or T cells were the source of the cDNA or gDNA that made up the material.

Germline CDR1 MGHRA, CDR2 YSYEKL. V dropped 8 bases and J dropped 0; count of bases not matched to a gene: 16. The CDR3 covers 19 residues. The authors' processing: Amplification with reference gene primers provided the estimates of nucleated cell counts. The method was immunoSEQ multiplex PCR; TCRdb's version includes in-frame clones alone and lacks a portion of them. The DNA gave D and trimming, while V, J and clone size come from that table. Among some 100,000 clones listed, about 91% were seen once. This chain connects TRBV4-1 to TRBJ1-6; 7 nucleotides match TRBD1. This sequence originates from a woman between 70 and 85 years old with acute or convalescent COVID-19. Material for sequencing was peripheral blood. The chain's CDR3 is CASGTPGTETSSYNSPLHF. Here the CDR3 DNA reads TGCGCCAGCGGGACTCCCGGGACAGAAACCTCCTCCTATAATTCACCCCTCCACTTT.